Listed below are T cell receptor beta chains from one sample, sequenced in a study of cytomegalovirus exposure and HLA in healthy donors. Repertoires were generated with immunoSEQ multiplex PCR, while TCRdb's copy carries only in-frame clones and drops some. This sample carries approximately 180,000 clones, with approximately 6.4% going to the ten biggest clones. The sequenced sample consisted of PBMCs. These receptors were taken from a young man in good health and CMV-seronegative. CDR3s include the opening cysteine and the closing phenylalanine or tryptophan. A D gene is named only where the DNA matches it firmly.

d_gene | j_gene | v_gene | CDR3nt | CDR3aa
NA | TRBJ1-2 | TRBV30 | TGTGCCTGCCCCACGAGCGGTGCTGGCTACACCTTC | CACPTSGAGYTF
TRBD2 | TRBJ2-3 | TRBV19 | TGTGCCAGTAGTATAGGCGGGAGAAGCACAGATACGCAGTATTTT | CASSIGGRSTDTQYF
TRBD2 | TRBJ2-7 | TRBV28 | TGTGCCAGCAGTTTAATATGGAGAGGGACTAGCGGGGGCAGCTCCTACGAGCAGTACTTC | CASSLIWRGTSGGSSYEQYF
NA | TRBJ1-5 | TRBV5-5 | TGTGCCAGCAGCCCCAGGGAAAGCAATCAGCCCCAGCATTTT | CASSPRESNQPQHF
NA | TRBJ1-4 | TRBV5-1 | TGCGCCAGCAGCTTGGCCGAATGGGGCAATGAAAAACTGTTTTTT | CASSLAEWGNEKLFF
TRBD1 | TRBJ1-1 | TRBV11-3 | TGTGCCGGATCAGGGGGCGCCGACACTGAAGCTTTCTTT | CAGSGGADTEAFF
NA | TRBJ1-5 | TRBV10-3 | TGTGCCATCAGTGAGCGAGGTAGCAATCAGCCCCAGCATTTT | CAISERGSNQPQHF
TRBD2 | TRBJ2-3 | TRBV10-3 | TGTGCCATCAGGGATTCTAAGCGGGGGGGCACAGATACGCAGTATTTT | CAIRDSKRGGTDTQYF
NA | TRBJ1-6 | TRBV6-5 | TGTGCCAGCAGACAGCGGGGGGCTAATTCACCCCTCCACTTT | CASRQRGANSPLHF
NA | TRBJ2-2 | TRBV4-1 | TGCGCCAGCAGCCAATCGACAGGCACCACCGGGGAGCTGTTTTTT | CASSQSTGTTGELFF
TRBD2 | TRBJ2-5 | TRBV7-9 | TGTGCCAGCAGCTCCCTAAGCGGGAGGCCAAAAGAGACCCAGTACTTC | CASSSLSGRPKETQYF
TRBD1 | TRBJ1-3 | TRBV30 | TGTGCCTGGAGTGCCGGGACAGGGAGTGTCAACACCATATATTTT | CAWSAGTGSVNTIYF
NA | TRBJ2-5 | TRBV27 | TGTGCCAGCAGTTTATCCCAGGTGGGTGAGCAGTACTTC | CASSLSQVGEQYF
NA | TRBJ1-2 | TRBV5-5 | TGTGCCAGCAGCCCGAGGGCAGGAGCTAACTATGGCTACACCTTC | CASSPRAGANYGYTF
NA | TRBJ2-2 | TRBV27 | TGTGCCAGCAGTTTAATCCCGTTTACCGGGGAGCTGTTTTTT | CASSLIPFTGELFF
TRBD1 | TRBJ2-2 | TRBV7-2 | TGTGCCAGCAGCCGGGGACAGGGCGACACCGGGGAGCTGTTTTTT | CASSRGQGDTGELFF
NA | TRBJ2-7 | TRBV6-5 | TGTGCCAGCAGTTACTCAGGGGACACCTCCTACGAGCAGTACTTC | CASSYSGDTSYEQYF
TRBD2 | TRBJ2-7 | TRBV14 | TGTGCCAGCAGCCAATCGGGGGGAGCTAGGAGCTACGAGCAGTACTTC | CASSQSGGARSYEQYF
TRBD2 | TRBJ2-1 | TRBV29-1 | TGCAGCGTCCAGGGACTAGCGGGAGAAACCTACAATGAGCAGTTCTTC | CSVQGLAGETYNEQFF
NA | TRBJ1-3 | TRBV19 | TGTGCCAGTAGTATTGGAGGGGTTGGCAACACCATATATTTT | CASSIGGVGNTIYF
NA | TRBJ2-1 | TRBV27 | TGTGCCAGCAGTTACGCGGCTAGCTGGTACAATGAGCAGTTCTTC | CASSYAASWYNEQFF
TRBD1 | TRBJ1-2 | TRBV6-4 | TGTGCCAGCACTGCCAATCCGGGACAGCTGAACTATGGCTACACCTTC | CASTANPGQLNYGYTF
NA | TRBJ1-5 | TRBV6-5 | TGTGCCACCAAGGGGGAGGGAGGGCCCCAGCATTTT | CATKGEGGPQHF
NA | TRBJ2-3 | TRBV25-1 | TGTGCCAGCAGTGACCCTGGACTTGGAATTACAGATACGCAGTATTTT | CASSDPGLGITDTQYF
NA | TRBJ2-3 | TRBV5-4 | TGTGCCAGCAGCTTGGACAGGGAAGTAGATACGCAGTATTTT | CASSLDREVDTQYF
TRBD1 | TRBJ1-1 | TRBV19 | TGTGCCAGTAGTATTGGGACAGGGGGGGTCCATGAAGCTTTCTTT | CASSIGTGGVHEAFF
TRBD2 | TRBJ2-7 | TRBV7-8 | TGTGCCAGCAGCTTAGCGGGAGGGAAATCCTACGAGCAGTACTTC | CASSLAGGKSYEQYF
NA | TRBJ2-1 | TRBV5-6 | TGTGCCAGCAGCTTGGTGGACAGTTACAATGAGCAGTTCTTC | CASSLVDSYNEQFF
NA | TRBJ1-1 | TRBV7-2 | TGTGCCAGCAGCTTATTTGGGGGGGTTGGGGACACTGAAGCTTTCTTT | CASSLFGGVGDTEAFF
TRBD2 | TRBJ2-1 | TRBV18 | TGTGCCAGCTCTATCGGACTAGCGGGAGGCGGCAATGAGCAGTTCTTC | CASSIGLAGGGNEQFF
NA | TRBJ2-2 | TRBV5-1 | TGCGCCAGCAGCACGGGGGAAGTTGGCACCGGGGAGCTGTTTTTT | CASSTGEVGTGELFF
TRBD1 | TRBJ1-1 | TRBV5-4 | TGTGCCAGCAGCCCGACAGGGGACACTGAAGCTTTCTTT | CASSPTGDTEAFF
NA | TRBJ1-2 | TRBV30 | TGTGCCTGGAGTTCCGGGGGGATCAATAACTATGGCTACACCTTC | CAWSSGGINNYGYTF
NA | TRBJ1-1 | TRBV30 | TGTGCCTGGAGCTTATACGCAACGGACACGGTGAACACTGAAGCTTTCTTT | CAWSLYATDTVNTEAFF
TRBD1 | TRBJ1-5 | TRBV30 | TGTGCCTGGTCGGGGACAGCCACCGATCAGCCCCAGCATTTT | CAWSGTATDQPQHF
NA | TRBJ2-7 | TRBV13 | TGTGCCAGCAGCTTAGGACGGGGCGAGCAGTACTTC | CASSLGRGEQYF
TRBD2 | TRBJ2-5 | TRBV5-1 | TGCGCCAGCAGCTTGGTCCTAGCGGGAACCCAAGAGACCCAGTACTTC | CASSLVLAGTQETQYF
NA | TRBJ2-6 | TRBV6-1 | TGTGCCAGCAGGGCAGGGTCCGGGGCCAACGTCCTGACTTTC | CASRAGSGANVLTF
NA | TRBJ2-5 | TRBV30 | TGTGCCTGGTCGGTTTCGGTAAAGCAGTACTTC | CAWSVSVKQYF
TRBD1 | TRBJ2-7 | TRBV28 | TGTGCCAGCCTCGGGATGTGGACAGGTCTCTACGAGCAGTACTTC | CASLGMWTGLYEQYF
NA | TRBJ2-7 | TRBV18 | TGTGCCAGCTCACCACGGGGAGACGGTTACGAGCAGTACTTC | CASSPRGDGYEQYF
TRBD1 | TRBJ1-6 | TRBV27 | TGTGCCAGCAGTTTAACCTGGGACAGGTGGGGATTTGATTCACCCCTCCACTTT | CASSLTWDRWGFDSPLHF
TRBD1 | TRBJ1-1 | TRBV28 | TGTGCCAGCAGGACGACAGGGGGGAACACTGAAGCTTTCTTT | CASRTTGGNTEAFF
NA | TRBJ2-7 | TRBV6-1 | TGTGCCAGCAGTGACTCCTACGAGCAGTACTTC | CASSDSYEQYF
TRBD2 | TRBJ2-6 | TRBV13 | TGTGCCAGCAGCGTACTAGCGGGGGGATCCCCGGGGGCCAACGTCCTGACTTTC | CASSVLAGGSPGANVLTF
TRBD2 | TRBJ2-5 | TRBV10-2 | TGCGCCAGCAGAGATACCGCGGGAGAAGAGACCCAGTACTTC | CASRDTAGEETQYF